The clone carrying this T cell receptor beta chain was detected ten times or more. Antigen: not known. The data originate from a study of neurological immune-mediated disorders. Overall study findings and caveats: Multiple sclerosis patients had less TCR clonal expansion than even healthy controls, unlike HTLV-1-associated myelopathy. None of the CDR3 amino acid sequences found in expanded clones was shared across subjects. This suggests that the TCR-beta repertoires were private in all groups.

The cDNA came from 5'RACE, which used 10-nucleotide random UMIs. TCRdb re-analysed the 5' RACE reads in MiXCR, keeping a single row per CDR3 protein. The sample carries 65,000 to 70,000 distinct CDR3 sequences, about 4% recorded once. The CDR3 consists of 19 residues. J lost 0 bases, V lost 0 bases, and 9 bases had no gene match. The germline V gene has CDR1 MGHRA and CDR2 YSYEKL. Sequencing used PBMCs. The chain employs TRBV4-1 and TRBJ1-1; 11 positions match TRBD1. The sequence came from a man aged 25-45 years with multiple sclerosis. This CDR3 is CASSQDLGQGARMNTEAFF. The CDR3 DNA sequence: TGCGCCAGCAGCCAAGATTTAGGACAGGGGGCGCGAATGAACACTGAAGCTTTCTTT.